This T cell receptor beta chain appears in the sequencing data of a study of vaccination and CD4 T cells after COVID-19 (dated by TCRdb to 2022 to 2024). With regard to the full study: SARS-CoV-2 positivity had been established in the convalescent patients by nasal swab PCR, and mild disease was recorded in under ten of these patients and severe disease in one. Post-COVID blood samples were collected from convalescent patients a median of roughly 100 days after diagnosis, with a range of roughly 35 to 180 days. Control cultures received a CEFX viral epitope pool as the positive control, an HIV-1 Nef peptide pool as the negative control, or no peptide. Overlapping spike peptide pools from SARS-CoV-2 and from the common cold coronaviruses HCoV-NL63, HCoV-OC43 and HCoV-229E were used as culture stimuli. The convalescent cohort included six males and four females, with two Hispanic individuals, seven Caucasians, two Asians and one multiracial person. Post-vaccine blood samples were taken a median of 72 days after the second vaccine dose, with a range of about 13 to 250 days. In 10 COVID-19 convalescent patients and a handful of infection-naive healthy vaccine recipients, researchers compared the spike-specific CD4+ TCR repertoire from before mRNA vaccination with the repertoire from after. Two doses of either the Pfizer-BioNTech BNT162b2 vaccine (n=8) or the Moderna mRNA-1273 vaccine (n=2) were administered to participants. What the authors observed across the whole study: In convalescent patients, a median 86.3% of post-vaccine SARS-CoV-2-reactive clones were detected only after vaccination, and vaccine-specific priming was suggested by this finding. Although the median number of SARS-CoV-2-reactive clonotypes went up from 20 to 25 after infection to 38 after vaccination, the increase was not significant. In convalescent patients, nearly all vaccine-specific clones (304 of 307) were found to be mono-reactive for SARS-CoV-2 spike rather than cross-reactive with common cold coronaviruses. Only a relatively small number of convalescent patients were included in the study, and early timepoints following natural infection were not analyzed.

The germline V gene (reference sequence) gives CDR1 as SEHNR and CDR2 as FQNEAQ. The CDR3 runs 15 residues from the cysteine to the phenylalanine. The entry retains the CDR3 DNA only, 45 bases that are in frame from base 1. V is clipped by 0 bases and J by 5 bases, and the sequence between their germline boundaries is 13 bases long. The protocol used for the library was PCR. DNA from cultured CD4+ T cells underwent TCR sequencing with the Oncomine TCR Beta short-read assay at the Johns Hopkins FTIC core. The QIAamp micro DNA kit was used to extract genomic DNA from the cultured CD4+ T cells. The Oncomine TCR Beta libraries from cultured CD4+ T cells were pooled using unique dual indexes and then sequenced on an Illumina iSeq 100. Regarding the original processing steps: Non-productive sequences were removed, and CDR3s that did not start with C, did not end with F or W, or were shorter than 7 amino acids were discarded. Antigen-specific clonotypes were identified using the MANAFEST web application through comparison of peptide-stimulated wells with reference and other culture wells. To be called positive, a clone needed an FDR below 0.05, an odds ratio above 5, and a productive frequency above 0.1% in at least two of three replicate wells. Clonotypes that were significantly expanded in both SARS-CoV-2 spike wells and at least one common cold coronavirus spike condition were defined as cross-reactive. Similarity between CDR3 sequences was evaluated in R version 3.6.1 using Levenshtein distances (stringdist) and unrooted phylogenetic trees (ape). Using fastp trimming at Q25 and MiXCR clonotype assembly, TCRdb reanalyzed the public sequencing data and kept in-frame beta chains. Rows matching on CDR3 protein sequence are summarized as one entry with the most common DNA and genes. Clone size and V and J calls follow TCRdb, not the original study. The sample records some 5,700 distinct CDR3 sequences, approximately 71% of which are singletons. Of the sample, about a quarter is held by the ten largest clones.

Notes on this clonotype: The target of this receptor is not known. The record has no base qualities; no much larger clone is one base away.

This specimen's treatment or condition label, interpreted: roughly ten-day PBMC culture with coronavirus spike peptide pools or control peptides (ViraFEST assay). The ViraFEST assay, used in the study, expanded antigen-specific T cells with peptide pools and then identified the expanded clonotypes through TCR sequencing. The positive SARS-CoV-2 PCR tests of the convalescent patients were dated from March to December 2020, before the Alpha, Beta and Delta variants emerged in the United States. PBMCs were cultured at roughly 2 million per well in IMDM supplemented with 5% human AB serum and 9 to 10 IU/ml IL-2, with roughly 9.5 ug/ml peptide pools added. On days 3 and 7, half of the culture medium was replaced with fresh IL-2-containing medium. CD4+ T cells were isolated after roughly eleven days of culture through negative selection using the EasySep CD4+ T cell isolation kit. Ficoll-Paque Plus gradient centrifugation was used to isolate PBMCs from whole blood, and the isolated PBMCs were then either used fresh or cryopreserved at -140C. Triplicate wells were generally used for each culture condition.

The origin of this receptor is a human donor who had recovered from COVID-19. The receptor chain draws on TRBV7-9 and TRBJ2-5; the D gene lacks a confident call. The sample taken for sequencing was CD4+ T cells from blood, cultured in vitro. CDR3 reads: CASSLALGGPETQYF. The sequenced DNA is TGTGCCAGCAGCTTAGCGCTCGGTGGACCGGAGACCCAGTACTTC.